Following are 18 T cell receptor beta chains from one sample sequenced in a study of cytomegalovirus exposure and HLA in healthy donors. Use of 60 Vbeta and 13 Jbeta primers characterized the PCR. Generated by immunoSEQ multiplex PCR, the TCRdb table keeps only in-frame clones and is missing some. The sample totals about 75,000 clones. The sample taken for sequencing was PBMCs. The receptors stem from a man aged 35 to 55 in good health and CMV-seronegative.

V and J are TRBV18 and TRBJ2-7; maybe TRBD2 (6 bases). Trimming cost V 6 bases and J 0 bases, with 18 bases left between them. CDR1 and CDR2 (germline): KGHSH, LQKENI. This CDR3 comprises 16 residues. CDR3 in DNA: TGTGCCAGCTCGGCCCTGTGGGGGGAAGCCTCCTACGAGCAGTACTTC. Translated: CASSALWGEASYEQYF. Full variable domain (rest looked up from reference TRBV18 and TRBJ2-7): NAGVMQNPRHLVRRRGQEARLRCSPMKGHSHVYWYRQLPEEGLKFMVYLQKENIIDESGMPKERFSAEFPKEGPSILRIQQVVRGDSAAYFCASSALWGEASYEQYFGPGTRLTVT.

V and J are TRBV19 and TRBJ1-5; D unresolved. The V and J ends lost 7 bases and 9 bases respectively, with 13 bases between them. Germline V gene lookup returns CDR1 LNHDA and CDR2 SQIVND (reference sequence). The CDR3 contains 12 residues. CDR3 residues: CASMALPGPQHF. In nucleotides, the CDR3 is TGTGCCAGTATGGCCCTCCCGGGGCCCCAGCATTTT.

The chain has TRBV5-1 and TRBJ2-3; D not resolved. The germline V gene encodes CDR1 SGHRS and CDR2 YFSETQ. The V gene lost 3 bases and the J gene lost 2 bases, with 7 bases spanning the gap. The CDR3 length is 13 residues. Here the CDR3 DNA reads TGCGCCAGCAGCTCACGGTACACAGATACGCAGTATTTT. It codes for CASSSRYTDTQYF.

The chain links TRBV30 to TRBJ2-7; a weak D match, TRBD2 (6 bases). The V and J ends lost 1 base and 3 bases respectively, with 19 bases between them. There are 16 residues in the CDR3. Germline-derived CDR1 and CDR2 are GTSNPN and SVGIG (reference sequence). CDR3 nucleotides: TGTGCCTGGAGTGGGGGTGGGACTGGAGCTTACTACGAGCAGTACTTC. This sequence encodes CAWSGGGTGAYYEQYF.

The genes are TRBV4-1 and TRBJ2-7; the D is unclear. CDR1 and CDR2 (germline): MGHRA, YSYEKL. This CDR3 has 16 residues. The V and J ends lost 1 base and 0 bases respectively, with 13 bases between them. The CDR3 region is CASSQVDLFSSYEQYF. DNA for the CDR3: TGCGCCAGCAGCCAAGTAGATCTCTTTTCCTCCTACGAGCAGTACTTC.

This rearrangement joins TRBV2 to TRBJ1-6, with TRBD1 matching over 10 bases. There are 16 residues in the CDR3. J gave up 6 bases and V 5 bases, and 7 bases lay outside the gene matches. Germline V CDR1 and CDR2: SNHLY, FYNNEI. The CDR3 region has the DNA TGTGCCAGCAGTCCCCCGCGGACAGGGGGTAATTCACCCCTCCACTTT. Protein: CASSPPRTGGNSPLHF.

This chain uses TRBV2 with TRBJ1-4, with D uncertain. This CDR3 is built from 14 residues. The germline V gene encodes CDR1 SNHLY and CDR2 FYNNEI. The V and J ends lost 5 bases and 5 bases respectively, with 12 bases between them. The CDR3 sequence is CASSTRAENEKLFF. The CDR3 DNA reads as TGTGCCAGCAGTACGCGGGCCGAGAATGAAAAACTGTTTTTT.

The chain employs TRBV5-4 and TRBJ2-1; TRBD2 matches at 9 bases. V was pared by 1 base and J by 0 bases, with 2 bases of the junction left unmatched. Per the germline V gene, CDR1 is SGHNT and CDR2 is YYREEE (reference sequence). This CDR3 contains 16 residues. CDR3 bases: TGTGCCAGCAGCTTGAGACTAGCGGCCTCCTACAATGAGCAGTTCTTC. It codes for CASSLRLAASYNEQFF.

The chain's CDR3 is CASTFGRGLFTNEQYF. Written as DNA, the CDR3 is TGTGCCAGCACCTTCGGCAGGGGCCTTTTTACCAACGAGCAGTACTTC. This chain joins TRBV21-1 and TRBJ2-7; TRBD1, as called in the table, went unchecked against the DNA. TRBV21-1 is tagged as a pseudogene. This CDR3 contains 16 residues.

The chain combines TRBV6-4 with TRBJ1-1; 7 bases are a match to TRBD1. Germline CDR1 MRHNA, CDR2 SNTAGT. The CDR3 runs to 13 residues. V gave up 10 bases and J gave up 4 bases; unmatched junction bases: 9. This CDR3 reads CAIRQGSGTEAFF. As DNA, the CDR3 is TGTGCCATTAGACAGGGTTCGGGCACTGAAGCTTTCTTT.

The J gene is TRBJ1-6, the V gene TRBV7-6, with TRBD1 identical over 8 bases. Germline-derived CDR1 and CDR2 are SGHVS and FNYEAQ. V lost 5 bases to trimming and J lost 4 bases; unmatched junction nucleotides: 7. The CDR3 sequence is 16 residues long. CDR3 amino acids: CASSPTDRDYNSPLHF. As DNA, the CDR3 is TGTGCCAGCAGCCCCACGGACAGGGATTATAATTCACCCCTCCACTTT.

The J gene is TRBJ2-1, the V gene TRBV6-6, with 11 bases that match TRBD2. The CDR3 loop spans 16 amino acids. CDR1 and CDR2 from the germline V gene are MNHNY and SVGAGI (reference sequence). Trimming cost V 6 bases and J 6 bases; bases outside gene matches: 10. The chain's CDR3 is CASSSQGLAGGNEQFF. The CDR3, as DNA: TGTGCCAGCAGCTCACAAGGGCTAGCGGGGGGCAATGAGCAGTTCTTC.

In regard to this clone: Different DNA sequences within this sample yield the same CDR3. The J gene is TRBJ1-2, the V gene TRBV7-9, with D tentatively TRBD1 (5 bases). The V end was cut by 1 base, the J end by 2 bases, with 8 bases between. This CDR3 is built from 14 residues. Per germline, CDR1 SEHNR and CDR2 FQNEAQ (reference sequence). CDR3: CASSLGGGNYGYTF. Here the CDR3 DNA reads TGTGCCAGCAGCTTAGGGGGGGGGAACTATGGCTACACCTTC.

The chain carries TRBV5-1 and TRBJ2-1, with 13 bases identical to TRBD2. The germline V gene encodes CDR1 SGHRS and CDR2 YFSETQ. The CDR3 extends over 19 amino acids. The ends lost 3 bases at V and 0 bases at J; junction bases unmatched: 9. CDR3 region: CASSSPAGLAGSSYNEQFF. The CDR3, as DNA: TGCGCCAGCAGCTCGCCGGCGGGACTAGCGGGGAGCTCCTACAATGAGCAGTTCTTC. Full variable domain (outside the CDR3, taken from reference TRBV5-1 and TRBJ2-1): KAGVTQTPRYLIKTRGQQVTLSCSPISGHRSVSWYQQTPGQGLQFLFEYFSETQRNKGNFPGRFSGRQFSNSRSEMNVSTLELGDSALYLCASSSPAGLAGSSYNEQFFGPGTRLTVL.

The V gene is TRBV30, the J gene TRBJ2-7; D perhaps matches TRBD1 (5 bases). Trimming took off 3 bases at V and 6 bases at J, with 15 bases between the two ends. The CDR3 totals 13 residues. The V gene's germline CDR1 is GTSNPN and CDR2 SVGIG (reference sequence). As DNA, the CDR3 is TGTGCCTGGAGCGCCAGGGCGGTGGGCGAGCAGTACTTC. This gives the protein CAWSARAVGEQYF.

The chain links TRBV11-2 to TRBJ2-7, with no clear D. V lost 1 base and J 4 bases, leaving 14 bases between the germline ends. This CDR3 is 15 amino acids long. CDR1 is SGHAT and CDR2 is FQNNGV in the germline V gene. CDR3 coding DNA: TGTGCCAGCAGCTTAGTTTCCAGGTTAGAGTACGAGCAGTACTTC. Its translation: CASSLVSRLEYEQYF.

The gene calls are TRBV30 and TRBJ2-1, with D perhaps TRBD1 (6 bases). CDR1 and CDR2 (germline): GTSNPN, SVGIG (reference sequence). The CDR3 is 13 residues long. V lost 1 base and J lost 2, with 6 bases in between. The CDR3: CAWSAGAYNEQFF. As DNA, the CDR3 is TGTGCCTGGAGTGCAGGGGCCTACAATGAGCAGTTCTTC.

The chain links TRBV4-2 to TRBJ2-2, with TRBD1 matching over 7 bases. Germline CDR1 is LGHNA and CDR2 is YNFKEQ. The CDR3 has 14 amino acids. J was trimmed by 5 bases and V by 4 bases; bases with no gene match: 4. This CDR3 reads CASSRSTGTGELFF. DNA for the CDR3: TGTGCCAGCAGCCGATCGACAGGGACCGGGGAGCTGTTTTTT.